This T cell receptor (beta chain) was identified in a study of T cell responses to AZD1222 COVID-19 vaccine (dated by TCRdb to the early 2020s). About the investigation overall: Because spike-specific TCR depth and breadth did not differ between the two schedules, AZD1222 recipients who got a second dose at roughly 4 weeks were pooled with those who got a second dose at roughly 12 weeks. Trial participants were enrolled by age into subgroups of 18-55, 56-69 and 70-plus years, and about 150, 27 and 61 TCR-sequenced participants, respectively, were included in these subgroups. A total of 233 trial participants underwent TCR sequencing, of whom 200 to 220 had received two doses of AZD1222 and roughly 26 had received two doses of the MenACWY control vaccine. Study-wide conclusions, independent of this receptor: In the small 56-69-year group, the increase in depth fell short of significance, most likely because of low power. Because no day 14 peak-response samples were available, the repertoires could be characterized only after the peak T cell response. After two AZD1222 doses, both the breadth and the depth of spike-specific TCRs were significantly higher than at day 0 and than in MenACWY recipients. Conclusions about previously exposed vaccinees are limited because only six or seven AZD1222 recipients were SARS-CoV-2 seropositive at baseline. Participants were mostly white British, with more females than males. The authors suggested clonal diversity may have been underestimated. Vaccine-associated CD4 TCRs spanned the whole spike protein, with dominant responses in regions 160-218 and 743-854. Reportedly, close to half of the unique spike-specific TCRs recognized epitopes lying outside the regions that are mutated in the B.1.351 and B.1.1.7 variants.

The intended sense of this specimen's time point label: baseline before first vaccination. Vaccinee samples were obtained from the UK trials COV001 and COV002, which included a single-blind randomized controlled phase 2/3 trial of AZD1222 (ChAdOx1 nCoV-19) in healthy adults. For TCRbeta chain sequencing, PBMC samples were collected from trial participants at day 0 and at day 28 after the second dose. Concerning this clone: Its antigen is not yet known. Per-base qualities were not stored, and no clone one base away is much larger.

The CDR3 regions of human TCRbeta chains were subjected to immunosequencing. The authors' analysis ran thus. Repertoire TCRs were matched against a reference library of SARS-CoV-2-specific TCRs generated with the MIRA antigen-specificity platform. Breadth was defined as the fraction of unique TCRs that were SARS-CoV-2-associated. Depth was defined as the fraction of total T cells that were SARS-CoV-2-associated. Using the MIRA data, each spike-specific TCR was mapped to the spike region that the TCR reacts to and placed in a CD4 or CD8 class. Log10-transformed breadth and depth values were compared by one-way ANOVA with Sidak's multiple comparisons tests. The table comes from immuneACCESS by way of TCRdb, which keeps in-frame sequences with V and J called. Part of the clones is missing from these tables; in studies checked, under half for an unresolved V gene and the rest for unknown reasons. V and J calls and clone size follow that table, whereas D and trimming were derived from the DNA. Within this sample are roughly 130,000 clones, with less than 95% of them counted one time only. 2.8% of the sample belongs to the ten largest clones.

This sample comprised peripheral blood, obtained on day 0 of AZD1222 vaccination. This receptor was taken from an adult in good health.

The DNA is as follows: TGTGCCAGTAGTCGACAGGACCACTACGAGCAGTACTTC. The encoded protein is CASSRQDHYEQYF. The chain is assembled from TRBV19 and TRBJ2-7; perhaps TRBD1 is the D gene, with 6 bases matching. Deletion took 5 bases off V and 3 bases off J, with a span of 11 bases between the germline ends. The CDR3 contains 13 residues, cysteine and phenylalanine counted. Solely the CDR3 DNA is kept, with 39 bases framed from the first base. Reading the germline V gene (reference sequence) gives CDR1 LNHDA and CDR2 SQIVND.